Below are 9 T cell receptor beta chains sequenced from a single sample in a study of blood T cell repertoires in COVID-19. Sequencing was performed with immunoSEQ multiplex PCR; in TCRdb, only in-frame clones are kept and a portion is missing. The sample gives about 270,000 clones, 86% of which show up once; about 2.7% is in the top ten. The sequenced sample consisted of PBMCs or T cells enriched from blood (not recorded which). These receptors originate from a young woman who had recovered from COVID-19.

The chain employs TRBV2 and TRBJ1-6; a possible D gene is TRBD1 (6 bases). CDR1 and CDR2 (germline): SNHLY, FYNNEI. The V end lost 4 bases, the J end lost 5 bases, and 15 bases lay between the germline ends. The CDR3 consists of 16 residues. CDR3 sequence: CASSVMGARNNSPLHF. CDR3 coding DNA: TGTGCCAGCAGTGTTATGGGGGCTAGGAATAATTCACCCCTCCACTTT. The full variable domain, rest sourced from reference TRBV2 and TRBJ1-6, is EPEVTQTPSHQVTQMGQEVILRCVPISNHLYFYWYRQILGQKVEFLVSFYNNEISEKSEIFDDQFSVERPDGSNFTLKIRSTKLEDSAMYFCASSVMGARNNSPLHFGNGTRLTVT.

This chain connects TRBV7-9 to TRBJ2-1; TRBD1 matches at 7 bases. V dropped 5 bases and J dropped 6; count of bases not matched to a gene: 10. The CDR3 loop spans 15 amino acids. CDR1 is SEHNR and CDR2 is FQNEAQ in the germline V gene (reference sequence). CDR3: CASSPTGAVGNEQFF. CDR3 nucleotide sequence: TGTGCCAGCAGCCCTACAGGGGCGGTGGGCAATGAGCAGTTCTTC. Full variable domain (missing parts from reference TRBV7-9 and TRBJ2-1): DTGVSQNPRHKITKRGQNVTFRCDPISEHNRLYWYRQTLGQGPEFLTYFQNEAQLEKSRLLSDRFSAERPKGSFSTLEIQRTEQGDSAMYLCASSPTGAVGNEQFFGPGTRLTVL.

This chain connects TRBV7-8 to TRBJ2-7; tentative D call: TRBD1 (6 bases). The germline V and J ends were trimmed by 5 bases and 2 bases, with 19 bases remaining between them. CDR1 SGHVS and CDR2 FQNEAQ come from the germline V gene. This CDR3 is 16 amino acids long. CDR3 DNA: TGTGCCAGCAGCCCAGTGAACCGGGACAACGCCTACGAGCAGTACTTC. This sequence encodes CASSPVNRDNAYEQYF.

This clone was seen only once. This chain connects TRBV4-1 to TRBJ2-2; D uncertain. V lost 6 bases and J lost 1, with 3 bases in between. Germline values: CDR1 MGHRA, CDR2 YSYEKL. This CDR3 comprises 12 residues. In nucleotides, the CDR3 is TGCGCCAGCAGTCGGAACACCGGGGAGCTGTTTTTT. The encoded protein is CASSRNTGELFF.

The chain uses TRBV19 and TRBJ2-1; TRBD2 is a possible D gene (5 bases). The CDR3 is 15 residues long. V gave up 3 bases and J gave up 8 bases, with 17 bases separating them. Germline CDR1 reads LNHDA; CDR2 reads SQIVND (reference sequence). The CDR3 nucleotides read TGTGCCAGTAGTATGAGGCGGGCGAATCGGGATGAGCAGTTCTTC. Encoded protein: CASSMRRANRDEQFF.

In this sample, this clone turned up once. V and J are TRBV27 and TRBJ1-2, with D uncertain. The CDR3 is 13 amino acids. CDR1 and CDR2 from the germline V gene are MNHEY and SMNVEV (reference sequence). Trimming stripped 2 bases from V and 3 bases from J, with 7 bases between. CDR3 nucleotide sequence: TGTGCCAGCAGTTTAGGCCCAGACTATGGCTACACCTTC. Translating it yields CASSLGPDYGYTF.

This sequence joins TRBV6-4 and TRBJ2-2; 10 bases line up with TRBD1. This CDR3 region has 14 residues. J was trimmed by 5 bases and V by 6 bases; bases with no gene match: 3. Germline loops: CDR1 MRHNA, CDR2 SNTAGT. The CDR3: CASSGTGETGELFF. The CDR3 DNA sequence: TGTGCCAGCAGCGGGACAGGGGAAACCGGGGAGCTGTTTTTT.

This chain uses TRBV19 with TRBJ1-2; 10 nucleotides align to TRBD1. Unmatched junction bases numbered 10, after V lost 3 bases and J lost 6 bases. There are 16 residues in the CDR3. Germline V CDR1 and CDR2: LNHDA, SQIVND (reference sequence). The CDR3 DNA sequence: TGTGCCAGTAGTATTCGTGGGACAGGGGCGAGAAATGGCTACACCTTC. Its protein product is CASSIRGTGARNGYTF.

V gene TRBV4-3 combines with J gene TRBJ2-2, with 10 bases lining up with TRBD2. J was trimmed by 6 bases and V by 2 bases; bases with no gene match: 15. The CDR3 runs to 19 residues. The V gene's germline CDR1 is LGHNA and CDR2 YSLEER. The CDR3 nucleotides read TGCGCCAGCAGCCAAAGTCTTCCGGGACTAGCGCTTTTACCCGGGGAGCTGTTTTTT. Translating gives CASSQSLPGLALLPGELFF.